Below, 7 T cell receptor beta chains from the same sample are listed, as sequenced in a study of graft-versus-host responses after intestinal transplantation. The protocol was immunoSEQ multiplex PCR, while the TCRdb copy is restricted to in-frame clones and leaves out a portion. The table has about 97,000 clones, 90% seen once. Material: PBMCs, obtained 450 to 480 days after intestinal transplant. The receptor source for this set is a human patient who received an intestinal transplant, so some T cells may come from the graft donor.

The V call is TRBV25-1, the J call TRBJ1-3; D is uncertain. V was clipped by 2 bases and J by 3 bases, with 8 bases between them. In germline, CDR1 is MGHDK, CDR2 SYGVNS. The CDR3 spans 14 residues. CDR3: CASSEHGVGNTIYF. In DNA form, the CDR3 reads TGTGCCAGCAGTGAACACGGGGTTGGAAACACCATATATTTT.

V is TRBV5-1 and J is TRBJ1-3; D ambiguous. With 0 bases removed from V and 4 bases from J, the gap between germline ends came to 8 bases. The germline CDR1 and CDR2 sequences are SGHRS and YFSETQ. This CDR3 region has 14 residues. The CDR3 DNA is TGCGCCAGCAGCTTGGGGGCGCAGGGAAACACCATATATTTT. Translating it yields CASSLGAQGNTIYF.

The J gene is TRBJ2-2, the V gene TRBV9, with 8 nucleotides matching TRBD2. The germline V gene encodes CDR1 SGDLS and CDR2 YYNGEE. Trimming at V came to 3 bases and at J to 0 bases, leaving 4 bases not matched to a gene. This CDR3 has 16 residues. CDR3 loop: CASSAGGVPNTGELFF. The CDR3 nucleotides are TGTGCCAGCAGCGCCGGGGGGGTACCGAACACCGGGGAGCTGTTTTTT.

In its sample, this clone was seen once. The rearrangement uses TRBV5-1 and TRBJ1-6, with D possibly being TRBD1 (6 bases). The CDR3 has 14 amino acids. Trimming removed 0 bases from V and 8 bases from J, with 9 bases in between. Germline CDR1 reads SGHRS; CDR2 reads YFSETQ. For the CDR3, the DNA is TGCGCCAGCAGCTTGGACAGGGTGGATTCACCCCTCCACTTT. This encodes CASSLDRVDSPLHF.

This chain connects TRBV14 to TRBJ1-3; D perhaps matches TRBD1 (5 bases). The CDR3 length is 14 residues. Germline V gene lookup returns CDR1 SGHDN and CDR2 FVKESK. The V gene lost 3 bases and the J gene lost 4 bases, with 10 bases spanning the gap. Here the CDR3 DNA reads TGTGCCAGCAGCCAGTGGGGGGACGGAAACACCATATATTTT. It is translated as CASSQWGDGNTIYF.

In DNA, the CDR3 is TGTGCCAGCAGTATAGTAGCAGGTCAAGAGACCCAGTACTTC. The encoded protein is CASSIVAGQETQYF. The rearrangement joins TRBV27 to TRBJ2-5; D is undetermined. In germline, CDR1 is MNHEY, CDR2 SMNVEV (reference sequence). CDR3 length: 14 residues. V was shortened by 5 bases and J by 2 bases, with 12 bases between the two germline ends.

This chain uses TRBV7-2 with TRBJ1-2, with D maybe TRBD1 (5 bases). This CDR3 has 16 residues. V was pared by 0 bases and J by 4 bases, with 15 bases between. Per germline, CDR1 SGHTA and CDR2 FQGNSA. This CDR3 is CASSLALGPTLYGYTF. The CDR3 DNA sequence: TGTGCCAGCAGCTTAGCGCTGGGGCCCACCCTCTATGGCTACACCTTC.